A single sample gave rise to the 18 T cell receptor beta chains below, sequenced in a study of naive and memory T cell subsets. The beta constant-region primer was an equimolar mix of two oligonucleotides covering TRBC1 and TRBC2. Four rounds of PCR amplified the ligated cDNA using nested alpha and beta constant-region primers plus SP2. TCRdb re-called the UMI-ligation and nested PCR reads with MiXCR, one entry per CDR3 protein. The sample holds 120,000 or so distinct CDR3 sequences, over 30% seen once. Sequenced material: central memory CD4+ T cells from blood. These receptors were collected from a human donor in good health.

The CDR3 loop is CASGGRGVNEQFF. CDR3 DNA: TGTGCCAGCGGCGGGAGGGGGGTCAATGAGCAGTTCTTC. V is TRBV7-9 and J is TRBJ2-1; 9 nucleotides agree with TRBD2. V gave up 8 bases and J gave up 6 bases; unmatched junction bases: 5. Per germline, CDR1 SEHNR and CDR2 FQNEAQ (reference sequence). CDR3 length equals 13 residues.

V is TRBV20-1 and J is TRBJ1-3; weak D call: TRBD1 (5 bases). From germline, CDR1 is DFQATT and CDR2 SNEGSKA (reference sequence). V dropped 5 bases and J dropped 0 bases, with 11 bases sitting between them. The CDR3 is made up of 14 amino acids. CDR3 sequence (DNA): TGCAGTGCTCTGCGGGACGTCTCTGGAAACACCATATATTTT. Its translation is CSALRDVSGNTIYF.

The J gene is TRBJ1-1, the V gene TRBV20-1; D remains unclear. Trimming removed 6 bases at V and 4 bases at J, with 15 bases between. Looked up from germline, CDR1 is DFQATT and CDR2 is SNEGSKA (reference sequence). The CDR3 covers 13 residues. The CDR3 region is CSASPTLTTEAFF. In nucleotides, the CDR3 is TGCAGTGCCAGCCCGACTCTGACCACTGAAGCTTTCTTT.

V usage is TRBV5-1 and J usage is TRBJ2-1; D tentatively fits TRBD1 or TRBD2 (6 bases each). CDR3 length: 13 residues. In germline, CDR1 is SGHRS, CDR2 YFSETQ. Trimming took 4 bases from V and 8 from J, leaving 13 bases between them. The CDR3 region has the DNA TGCGCCAGCAGCCCCTCAGGGGAGGATGAGCAGTTCTTC. Protein: CASSPSGEDEQFF.

This clonotype was seen ten or more times. V is TRBV12-3 or TRBV12-4 and J is TRBJ2-7; D is undetermined. The length of the CDR3 is 14 residues. V was clipped by 3 bases and J by 0 bases, with 9 bases between them. CDR3 protein: CASSFSGSSYEQYF. CDR3 nucleotides: TGTGCCAGCAGTTTTTCTGGAAGCTCCTACGAGCAGTACTTC.

This clonotype showed up just a few times. The rearrangement uses TRBV11-2 and TRBJ2-2; D is uncertain. Trimming stripped 5 bases from V and 1 base from J, with 11 bases between. There are 15 residues in the CDR3. Germline-derived CDR1 and CDR2 are SGHAT and FQNNGV. The DNA for the CDR3 is TGTGCCAGCAGCCCGTACCGGAGGAACACCGGGGAGCTGTTTTTT. Its protein product is CASSPYRRNTGELFF.

This clonotype was seen at least ten times. The chain recombines TRBV7-3 with TRBJ2-1, with TRBD2 as a possible D gene (6 bases). V was shortened by 2 bases and J by 5 bases, with 10 bases between the two germline ends. CDR1 is SGHTA, CDR2 FQGTGA, per germline. This CDR3 is 14 amino acids long. The DNA for the CDR3 is TGTGCCAGCAGCTTATTCGGGAGAAACAATGAGCAGTTCTTC. Translated: CASSLFGRNNEQFF.

V is TRBV28 and J is TRBJ2-7; unclear D gene. The CDR3 covers 18 residues. V lost 5 bases and J 0 bases, leaving 23 bases between the germline ends. Germline V gives CDR1 MDHEN, CDR2 SYDVKM. CDR3 sequence (DNA): TGTGCCAGCAGTCTACAAGGCCCCCTAGTAATCCACTCCTACGAGCAGTACTTC. It specifies CASSLQGPLVIHSYEQYF.

The rearrangement uses TRBV12-3 or TRBV12-4 and TRBJ1-5; tentative D call: TRBD1 (5 bases). The CDR3 runs to 16 residues. V lost 6 bases and J lost 5, with 20 bases in between. Written as DNA, the CDR3 is TGTGCCAGCAGGGAACGAGGCAGGGTCCACGATCAGCCCCAGCATTTT. Amino acid sequence: CASRERGRVHDQPQHF.

This clonotype has just a few counts. The chain is built from TRBV28 and TRBJ2-6; D gene unclear. CDR3 length: 15 amino acids. The V end lost 6 bases, the J end lost 0 bases, and 9 bases lay between the germline ends. The germline V gene encodes CDR1 MDHEN and CDR2 SYDVKM. The CDR3 here is CASSPHNSGANVLTF. Written as DNA, the CDR3 is TGTGCCAGCAGCCCTCATAACTCTGGGGCCAACGTCCTGACTTTC.

The chain couples TRBV6-2 or TRBV6-3 to TRBJ2-7; TRBD2 agrees at 13 bases. Trimming took 10 bases from V and 11 from J; bases not matched to a gene: 17. Germline V gene sequence: CDR1 MNHEY, CDR2 SVGEGT. The CDR3 length is 15 residues. CDR3 region: CATRLSRTSGSIEYF. In DNA form, the CDR3 reads TGTGCCACCAGACTTTCCAGGACTAGCGGGAGTATCGAGTACTTC.

The chain uses TRBV10-3 and TRBJ2-1; 9 positions agree with TRBD2. CDR1 and CDR2 from the germline V gene are ENHRY and SYGVKD. Trimming took 3 bases from V and 4 from J; bases not matched to a gene: 13. The CDR3 is 18 residues long. CDR3 in amino acids: CAISDPSSAGGPYNEQFF. CDR3 nucleotide sequence: TGTGCCATCAGTGACCCCTCTTCGGCGGGAGGGCCTTACAATGAGCAGTTCTTC.

The rearrangement uses TRBV5-6 and TRBJ2-5, with 13 bases that match TRBD2. From germline, CDR1 is SGHDT and CDR2 YYEEEE. V shed 3 bases and J 4 bases; nucleotides not matched to a gene: 6. The CDR3 runs 16 residues. Here the CDR3 reads CASSWTSGRAAETQYF. The CDR3 DNA is TGTGCCAGCAGCTGGACTAGCGGGAGAGCAGCAGAGACCCAGTACTTC.

The table lists this clonotype with a count of one. J is TRBJ2-7 and V is TRBV28, with 7 nucleotides matching TRBD1. CDR1 MDHEN and CDR2 SYDVKM come from the germline V gene. The CDR3 totals 16 residues. V dropped 2 bases and J dropped 7; count of bases not matched to a gene: 14. This chain's CDR3 is CASSLHLVGGQGEQYF. As DNA, the CDR3 is TGTGCCAGCAGTTTACACCTAGTAGGGGGCCAAGGGGAGCAGTACTTC.

The chain has TRBV13 and TRBJ1-1; possibly TRBD1 for D (6 bases). The CDR3 contains 13 residues. With 8 bases removed from V and 0 bases from J, the gap between germline ends came to 10 bases. Germline V gives CDR1 PRHDT, CDR2 FYEKMQ (reference sequence). The CDR3, as DNA: TGTGCCAGCGGAAAGGGGGTGAACACTGAAGCTTTCTTT. This codes for CASGKGVNTEAFF. Looking up the rest from reference TRBV13 and TRBJ1-1 gives the full variable domain: AAGVIQSPRHLIKEKRETATLKCYPIPRHDTVYWYQQGPGQDPQFLISFYEKMQSDKGSIPDRFSAQQFSDYHSELNMSSLELGDSALYFCASGKGVNTEAFFGQGTRLTVV.

In this sample, this clonotype turned up a few times. This rearrangement joins TRBV6-6 to TRBJ2-5; perhaps TRBD1 as D (6 bases). The CDR3 is made up of 12 amino acids. Trimming pared 2 bases from V and 12 bases from J, leaving 13 bases between. Per the germline V gene, CDR1 is MNHNY and CDR2 is SVGAGI (reference sequence). The CDR3 loop is CASSYIDRPKYF. The CDR3 region has the DNA TGTGCCAGCAGTTACATAGACAGGCCAAAGTACTTC.

This clonotype turned up a few times. The V and J genes are TRBV3-1 and TRBJ1-2, with 9 bases matching TRBD1. The CDR3 length is 15 residues. V lost 2 bases and J lost 4; bases outside the gene matches: 5. Germline lookup yields CDR1 LGHDT and CDR2 YNNKEL (reference sequence). The CDR3 region has the DNA TGTGCCAGCAGCCAAAGGGGACAGGGCGCCTATGGCTACACCTTC. Translation gives CASSQRGQGAYGYTF.

The CDR3: CASSLVQGPSGEQYF. DNA for the CDR3: TGTGCCAGCAGCTTGGTACAGGGGCCCTCGGGCGAGCAGTACTTC. V is TRBV5-4 and J is TRBJ2-7, with 7 bases lining up with TRBD1. There are 15 residues in the CDR3. CDR1 and CDR2 from the germline V gene are SGHNT and YYREEE (reference sequence). The junction had 9 bases not matched to a gene; V was cut back by 0 bases and J by 6 bases.